What follows describes a single T cell receptor beta chain. This clonotype appeared many times. Its cognate antigen has yet to be identified. No base quality values were provided; no much bigger clone lies one nucleotide off. This record comes from a study of Graves' ophthalmopathy and Graves' hyperthyroidism (dated by TCRdb to 2017 to 2018). About the study as a whole: Peripheral blood was collected at initial diagnosis, before any treatment. The study used signatures of the TCR beta repertoire to tell Graves' ophthalmopathy apart from Graves' hyperthyroidism and to predict which patients would progress to ophthalmopathy. In total, around 130 blood samples were TCR-sequenced: some 40 ophthalmopathy, roughly 80 hyperthyroidism and some 17 hyperthyroidism-to-ophthalmopathy patients. To explore V-J signatures distinguishing ophthalmopathy from hyperthyroidism, a discovery set of about a hundred patients (about 41 ophthalmopathy, 57 stable hyperthyroidism) was enrolled. For independent validation, a separate cohort was made up of about 18 hyperthyroidism patients plus 17 patients who later progressed from hyperthyroidism to ophthalmopathy. T-cell repertoires of thyroid tissue and blood were compared in a handful of hyperthyroidism patients. Once sampling was done, hyperthyroidism patients were given methimazole at a starting dose of 30 mg daily, while ophthalmopathy patients were given high-dose intravenous methylprednisolone. The 90 to 100 discovery patients were randomly split 7:3 into training and test sets. What the study reported, not specific to this receptor: No statistical method was used to predetermine the sample size, and group allocation was not hidden from the investigators. In validation, the model predicted ophthalmopathy progression with nearly 71% sensitivity and 72.22% specificity; 12 predicted patients were CT-confirmed with GO in a median of approximately 6.2 months. The 13-signature model separated ophthalmopathy from stable hyperthyroidism with about 86% sensitivity and about 81% specificity in cross-validation, and 80%/75% in the test set. Most of the expanded thyroid clonotypes with a frequency above 0.001 were also detected in blood, and it was suggested that the thyroid immune response may be reflected by blood repertoires.

TCR beta CDR3 regions were amplified from RNA transcripts for repertoire sequencing. HTBI primers and the Qiagen OneStep RT-PCR kit were used in a first-round RT-PCR, which was followed by a second-round multiplex PCR, size selection and purification. Libraries were sequenced paired-end with 100 bp reads on an Illumina HiSeq2000. As for the original processing: Reads were processed with SOAPnuke, discarding reads with adapters, uncalled bases, mean Phred below 15, or no exact constant-primer or identifier match. COPE v1.2.5 was used to merge high-quality paired reads. Unique nucleotide sequences were defined as clonotypes and aligned to IMGT TRB V, D and J references using MiTCR v1.1. The analysis was limited to V-J combinations with a frequency above 0.0001, which together covered just over 98% of the repertoires. For each V-J combination, a TCR clonal expansion and chaos score was defined as F50 clonal expansion divided by the chaos observed in the TCRdist matrix. Welch's t-statistics and random forest were used to reduce the features to around 13 V-J combinations, which were then used as input to a naive Bayes classifier. Thyroid-blood repertoire similarity was quantified with the Morisita-Horn index. TCRdb reprocessed the public reads (quality trimming at Q25 with fastp, clone calling with MiXCR) and kept in-frame beta chains. Records with the same CDR3 protein are collapsed into one entry carrying the most frequent genes and DNA. The V and J calls and clone size are TCRdb's, not the authors'. The sample table records over 200,000 distinct CDR3 sequences; over 25% of these occur just once. The ten largest clones add up to 8.5% to 9.5% of the sample.

Ophthalmopathy patients had moderately to severely active disease, Clinical Activity Score of at least 3, NOSPECS grade of at least 4, and disease duration under 3 months. Anyone with other autoimmune diseases, uncontrolled infections, pregnancy or lactation was excluded from the study. Clinical symptoms, serum thyroxine, TRAb, thyroid ultrasound and orbital computed tomography formed the basis of the diagnosis. Using Ficoll-Paque density gradient centrifugation, PBMCs were isolated from 10 ml of fresh peripheral blood. Total RNA was extracted using Trizol reagent, and RNA quality was checked on an Agilent 2100 Bioanalyzer. Deletion took 2 bases off V and 7 bases off J, with a span of 11 bases between the germline ends. The germline V gene supplies CDR1 SGHNT and CDR2 YENEEA. The CDR3 spans 13 residues, from the cysteine through the phenylalanine. CDR3 DNA only is kept here, 39 bases in frame from base 1.

Sample: peripheral blood. The receptor chain draws on TRBV11-3 and TRBJ1-2; too little of a D gene remains to name it. The TCR originated in a man aged 50 or older with Graves' ophthalmopathy. Donor details come from another sample of the same person, matched by shared clones. The nucleotide sequence reads as follows: TGTGCCAGCAGCTTAAGCCACAGTGGTGGCTACACCTTC. It is translated as CASSLSHSGGYTF.